These T cell receptor beta chains were read from a single sample in a study of T cells expressing NK-cell markers. Reprocessing the 5' RACE reads, TCRdb reports a single entry for every CDR3 protein and omits DNA. This sample carries 500,000 to 700,000 distinct CDR3 sequences, with approximately 3.6% going to the ten biggest clones. What was sequenced was blood T cells: a sorted CD56 or NKG2C T cell subset, CD4+ or CD8+ T cells, or bulk PBMC T cells (not recorded which). The receptors here all came from a man aged 18 to 29 in good health. Each CDR3 is given with its conserved first and last residue.

>TRBV27|TRBJ2-5|12
CASSGGGKTQYF
>TRBV12-3/TRBV12-4|TRBJ2-7|14
CASSLPQRRYEQYF
>TRBV6-1|TRBJ2-1|16
CASSPLAPSSYNEQFF
>TRBV29-1|TRBJ2-3|14
CSVERGVGTDTQYF
>TRBV20-1|TRBJ1-1|13
CSAYSPMNTEAFF
>TRBV10-3|TRBJ1-4|14
CAISEVGQGDELFF
>TRBV11-2|TRBJ2-1|13
CASSLDNGRTIFF
>TRBV12-3/TRBV12-4|TRBJ2-7|13
CASSTGSSYEQYF
>TRBV4-2|TRBJ2-5|11
CASRKGETQYF
>TRBV28|TRBJ2-1|15
CASRLAGGGVNEQFF
>TRBV10-3|TRBJ2-3|13
CAISEQGTDTQYF
>TRBV29-1|TRBJ1-2|14
CSVDGTGEGYGYTF
>TRBV28|TRBJ1-5|15
CASSPPTGVGQPQHF